This T cell receptor beta chain was observed in a study of regulatory T cells in long-lasting Graves disease. Across the study: Graves' patients who were just diagnosed had used antithyroid drugs for under 3 months.

General study results and limits: Under persistent disease, TRBV28, TRBJ1-2 and TRBJ2-5 were used preferentially. The study found persistent patients shared more public clonotypes (2,741) than new patients (about 1,000).

This CDR3 is built from 15 residues. Trimming took 0 bases from V and 2 from J, leaving 13 bases between them. Germline V CDR1 and CDR2: DFQATT, SNEGSKA (reference sequence). Documented time point: newly diagnosed GD, antithyroid drugs for less than 3 months. PBMC-derived RNA was used for the TCR library. Libraries of TCR beta came from iRepertoire HTBI primers plus Arm-PCR of CDR3 regions. TCRdb independently ran MiXCR on the multiplex PCR reads; one entry per CDR3 protein. The sample includes 400,000 to 500,000 distinct CDR3 sequences, under 15% seen only once; the top ten take 16%. With respect to this clonotype: Its antigen is undetermined.

A further study also used this sample, focusing on T cells in Graves' hyperthyroidism and ophthalmopathy.

V gene TRBV20-1 combines with J gene TRBJ1-2, with a tentative D call TRBD1 (6 bases). This TCR derives from a young woman with Graves disease. Sequenced material: peripheral blood mononuclear cells (PBMCs), taken at new diagnosis, from a patient treated with antithyroid drugs. CDR3 loop: CSARDRGQGNYGYTF. The CDR3 nucleotides read TGCAGTGCTAGAGACCGGGGGCAGGGGAACTATGGCTACACCTTC.